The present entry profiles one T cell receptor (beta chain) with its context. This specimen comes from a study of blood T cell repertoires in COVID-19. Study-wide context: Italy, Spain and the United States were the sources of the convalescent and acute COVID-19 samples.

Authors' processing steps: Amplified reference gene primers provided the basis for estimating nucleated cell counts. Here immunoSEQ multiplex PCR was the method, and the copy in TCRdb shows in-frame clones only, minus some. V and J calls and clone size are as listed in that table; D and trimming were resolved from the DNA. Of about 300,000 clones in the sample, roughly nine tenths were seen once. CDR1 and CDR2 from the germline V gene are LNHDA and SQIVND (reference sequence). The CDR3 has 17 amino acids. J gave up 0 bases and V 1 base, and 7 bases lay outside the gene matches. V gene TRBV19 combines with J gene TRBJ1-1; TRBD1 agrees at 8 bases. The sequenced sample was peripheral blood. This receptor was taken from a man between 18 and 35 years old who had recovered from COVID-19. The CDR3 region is CASSIGTGKFMNTEAFF. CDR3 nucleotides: TGTGCCAGTAGTATAGGGACAGGGAAGTTTATGAACACTGAAGCTTTCTTT. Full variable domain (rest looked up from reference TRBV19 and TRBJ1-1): DGGITQSPKYLFRKEGQNVTLSCEQNLNHDAMYWYRQDPGQGLRLIYYSQIVNDFQKGDIAEGYSVSREKKESFPLTVTSAQKNPTAFYLCASSIGTGKFMNTEAFFGQGTRLTVV.